This TCR beta chain appears in the sequencing data of a study of T-cell memory formation after mild COVID-19. Background on the study: Clustering of TCRs was largely donor specific. Overall study results and limits: The finding that pre-infection memory included some responding clones suggested that cross-reactive memory joined. Clones shrinking from day 15 to 85 showed even CD4/CD8 mixes; later expanders tilted CD4+. Shrinking CD4+ clones resided mostly in CM and EM, and CD8+ ones in EMRA.

Ten or more counts support this clonotype. Its antigen is not identified. V shed 0 bases and J shed 4 bases, with 7 bases lying between them. The length of the CDR3 is 12 residues. Germline loops: CDR1 DFQATT, CDR2 SNEGSKA (reference sequence). One entry per CDR3 protein results from TCRdb running MiXCR on the 5' RACE reads. This table has tens of thousands of distinct CDR3 sequences, more than 15% appearing once. The chain is built from TRBV20-1 and TRBJ2-7, with no clear D. This clonotype was sampled from an adult who had mild COVID-19 (a few samples of this study predate the infection). Cell type and time point are not known. The specimen was PBMCs or a T cell subset sorted from them (not recorded which). CDR3 nucleotides: TGCAGTGCTAGAGATACGAGGTACGAGCAGTACTTC. It translates to CSARDTRYEQYF.